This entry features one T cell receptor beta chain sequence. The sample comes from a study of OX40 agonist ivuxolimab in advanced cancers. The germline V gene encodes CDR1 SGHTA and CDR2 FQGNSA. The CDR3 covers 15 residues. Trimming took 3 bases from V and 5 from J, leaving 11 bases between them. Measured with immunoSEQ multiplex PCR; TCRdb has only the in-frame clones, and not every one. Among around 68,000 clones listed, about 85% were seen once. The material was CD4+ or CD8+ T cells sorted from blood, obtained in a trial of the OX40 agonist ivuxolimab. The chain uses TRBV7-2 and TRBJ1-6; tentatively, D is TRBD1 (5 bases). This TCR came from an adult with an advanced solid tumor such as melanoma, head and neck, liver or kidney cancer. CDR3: CASSFRGRHNSPLHF. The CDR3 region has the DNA TGTGCCAGCAGCTTTCGGGGGAGGCATAATTCACCCCTCCACTTT.